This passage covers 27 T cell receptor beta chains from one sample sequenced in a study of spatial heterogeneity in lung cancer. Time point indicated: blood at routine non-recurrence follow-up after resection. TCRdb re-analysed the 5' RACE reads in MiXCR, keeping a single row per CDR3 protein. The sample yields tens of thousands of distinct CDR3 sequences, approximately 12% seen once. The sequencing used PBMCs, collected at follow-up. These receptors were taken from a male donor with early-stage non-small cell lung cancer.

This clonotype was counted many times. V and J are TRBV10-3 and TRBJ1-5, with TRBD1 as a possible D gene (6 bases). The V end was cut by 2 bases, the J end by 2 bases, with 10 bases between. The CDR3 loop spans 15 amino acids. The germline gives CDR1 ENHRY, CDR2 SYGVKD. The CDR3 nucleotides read TGTGCCATCAGTGAGGACCCAGGGGGCAATCAGCCCCAGCATTTT. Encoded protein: CAISEDPGGNQPQHF.

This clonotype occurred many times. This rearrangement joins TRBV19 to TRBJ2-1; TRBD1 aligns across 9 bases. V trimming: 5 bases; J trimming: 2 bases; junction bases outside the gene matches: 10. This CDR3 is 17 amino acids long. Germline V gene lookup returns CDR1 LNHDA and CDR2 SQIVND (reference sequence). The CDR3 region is CASSGKPGQGTYNEQFF. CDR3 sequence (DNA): TGTGCCAGTAGTGGAAAACCGGGACAGGGCACCTACAATGAGCAGTTCTTC.

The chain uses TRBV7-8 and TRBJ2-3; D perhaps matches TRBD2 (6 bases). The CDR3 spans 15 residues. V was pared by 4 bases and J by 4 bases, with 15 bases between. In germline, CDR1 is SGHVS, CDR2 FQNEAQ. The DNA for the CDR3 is TGTGCCAGCAGCTCCGGAGGGGTTGGTGCAGATACGCAGTATTTT. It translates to CASSSGGVGADTQYF.

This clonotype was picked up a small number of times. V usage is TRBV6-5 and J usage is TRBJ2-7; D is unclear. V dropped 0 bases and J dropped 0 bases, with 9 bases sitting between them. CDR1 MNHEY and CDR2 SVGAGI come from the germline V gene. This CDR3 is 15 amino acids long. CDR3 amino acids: CASSYSAMTSYEQYF. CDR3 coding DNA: TGTGCCAGCAGTTACTCTGCGATGACCTCCTACGAGCAGTACTTC.

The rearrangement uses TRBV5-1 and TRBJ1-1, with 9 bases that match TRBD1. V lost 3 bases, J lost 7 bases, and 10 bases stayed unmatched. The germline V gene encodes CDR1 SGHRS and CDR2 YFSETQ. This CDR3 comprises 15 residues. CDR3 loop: CASSSLGGQGSEAFF. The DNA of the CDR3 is TGCGCCAGCAGCTCTTTAGGGGGACAGGGTAGTGAAGCTTTCTTT.

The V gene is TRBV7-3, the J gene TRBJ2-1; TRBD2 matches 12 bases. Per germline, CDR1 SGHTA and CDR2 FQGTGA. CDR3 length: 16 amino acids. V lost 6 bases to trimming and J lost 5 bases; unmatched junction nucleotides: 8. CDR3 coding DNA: TGTGCCAGCAGGGCCGGGACTAGCGGGTTTAACAATGAGCAGTTCTTC. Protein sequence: CASRAGTSGFNNEQFF. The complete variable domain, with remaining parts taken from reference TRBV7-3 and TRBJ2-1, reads GAGVSQTPSNKVTEKGKYVELRCDPISGHTALYWYRQSLGQGPEFLIYFQGTGAADDSGLPNDRFFAVRPEGSVSTLKIQRTERGDSAVYLCASRAGTSGFNNEQFFGPGTRLTVL.

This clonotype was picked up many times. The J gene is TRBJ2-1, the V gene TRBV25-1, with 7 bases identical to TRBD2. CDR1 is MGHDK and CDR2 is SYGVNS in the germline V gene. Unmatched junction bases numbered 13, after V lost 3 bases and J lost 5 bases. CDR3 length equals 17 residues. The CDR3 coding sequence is TGTGCCAGCAGTGATCCCGCCTACGGGACTATCGACAATGAGCAGTTCTTC. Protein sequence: CASSDPAYGTIDNEQFF.

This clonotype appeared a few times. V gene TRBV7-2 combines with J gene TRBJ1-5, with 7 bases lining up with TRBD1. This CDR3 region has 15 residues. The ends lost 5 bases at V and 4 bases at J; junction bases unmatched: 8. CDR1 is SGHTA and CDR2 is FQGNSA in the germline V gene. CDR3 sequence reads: CASSREGTVNQPQHF. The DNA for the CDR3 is TGTGCCAGCAGCCGCGAAGGGACAGTAAATCAGCCCCAGCATTTT.

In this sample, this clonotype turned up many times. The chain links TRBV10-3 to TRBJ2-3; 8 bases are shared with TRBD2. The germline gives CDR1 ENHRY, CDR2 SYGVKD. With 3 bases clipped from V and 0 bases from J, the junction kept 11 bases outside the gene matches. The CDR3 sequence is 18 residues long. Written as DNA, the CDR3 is TGTGCCATCAGTGAAGGCCTAGCGGGCAAAAGCAGCACAGATACGCAGTATTTT. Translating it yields CAISEGLAGKSSTDTQYF.

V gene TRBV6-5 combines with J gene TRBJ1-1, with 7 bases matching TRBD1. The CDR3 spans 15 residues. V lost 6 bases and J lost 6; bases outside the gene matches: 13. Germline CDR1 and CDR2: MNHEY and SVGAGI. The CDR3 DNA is TGTGCCAGCAGCGAACCAAACAGGGGACGTGCTGAAGCTTTCTTT. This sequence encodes CASSEPNRGRAEAFF.

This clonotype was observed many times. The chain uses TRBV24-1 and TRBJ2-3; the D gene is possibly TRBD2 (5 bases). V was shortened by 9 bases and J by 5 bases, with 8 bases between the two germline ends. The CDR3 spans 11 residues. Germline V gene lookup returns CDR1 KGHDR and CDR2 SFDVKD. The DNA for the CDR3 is TGTGCCACCTCTCGGGGAGATACGCAGTATTTT. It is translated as CATSRGDTQYF.

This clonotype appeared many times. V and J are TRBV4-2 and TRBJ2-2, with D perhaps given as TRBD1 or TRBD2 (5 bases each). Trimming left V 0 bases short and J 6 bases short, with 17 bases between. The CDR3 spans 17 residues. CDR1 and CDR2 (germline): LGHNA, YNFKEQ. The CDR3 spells CASSQDRSGPRSGELFF. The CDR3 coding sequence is TGTGCCAGCAGCCAAGATAGATCGGGGCCGCGGTCCGGGGAGCTGTTTTTT.

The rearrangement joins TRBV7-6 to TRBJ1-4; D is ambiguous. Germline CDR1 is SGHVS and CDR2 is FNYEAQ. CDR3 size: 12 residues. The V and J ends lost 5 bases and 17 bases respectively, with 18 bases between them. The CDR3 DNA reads TGTGCCAGCAGCCGATCTGGTGACCACTTATTTTTT. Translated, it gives CASSRSGDHLFF.

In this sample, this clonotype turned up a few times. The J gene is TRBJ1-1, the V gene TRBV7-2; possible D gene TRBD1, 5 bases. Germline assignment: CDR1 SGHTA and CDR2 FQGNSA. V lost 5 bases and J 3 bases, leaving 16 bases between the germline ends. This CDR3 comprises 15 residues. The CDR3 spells CASSVGAGLYTEAFF. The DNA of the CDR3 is TGTGCCAGCAGCGTCGGGGCGGGGCTTTACACTGAAGCTTTCTTT.

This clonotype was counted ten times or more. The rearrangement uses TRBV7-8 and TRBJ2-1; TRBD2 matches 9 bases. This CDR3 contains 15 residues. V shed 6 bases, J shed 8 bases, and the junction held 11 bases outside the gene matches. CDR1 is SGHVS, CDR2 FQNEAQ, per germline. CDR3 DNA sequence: TGTGCCAGCAGGATAGAGGCGGGAGGGGGCGATGAGCAGTTCTTC. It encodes CASRIEAGGGDEQFF.

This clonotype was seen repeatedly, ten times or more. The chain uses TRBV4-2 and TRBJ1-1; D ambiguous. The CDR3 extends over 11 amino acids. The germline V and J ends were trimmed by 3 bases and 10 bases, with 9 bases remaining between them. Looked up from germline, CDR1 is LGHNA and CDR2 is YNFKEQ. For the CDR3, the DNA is TGTGCCAGCAGCCAGGGATTGGGAGCTTTCTTT. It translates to CASSQGLGAFF.

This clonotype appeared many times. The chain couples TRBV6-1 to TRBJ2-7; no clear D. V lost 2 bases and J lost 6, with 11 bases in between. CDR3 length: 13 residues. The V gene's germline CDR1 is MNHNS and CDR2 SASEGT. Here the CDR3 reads CASSERPNPEQYF. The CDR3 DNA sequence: TGTGCCAGCAGTGAAAGGCCCAATCCCGAGCAGTACTTC.

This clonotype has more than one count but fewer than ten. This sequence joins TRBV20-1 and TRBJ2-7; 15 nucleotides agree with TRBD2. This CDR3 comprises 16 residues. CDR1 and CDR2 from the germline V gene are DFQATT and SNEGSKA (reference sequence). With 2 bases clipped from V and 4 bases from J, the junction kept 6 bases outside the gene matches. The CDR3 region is CSARPGTSGRFYEQYF. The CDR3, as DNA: TGCAGTGCTAGACCCGGGACTAGCGGGAGGTTTTACGAGCAGTACTTC.

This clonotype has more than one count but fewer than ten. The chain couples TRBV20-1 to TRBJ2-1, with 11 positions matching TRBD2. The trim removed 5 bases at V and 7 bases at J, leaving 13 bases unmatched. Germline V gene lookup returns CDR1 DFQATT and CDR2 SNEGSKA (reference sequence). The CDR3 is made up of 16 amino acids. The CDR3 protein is CSARGTSGPGRNEQFF. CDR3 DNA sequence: TGCAGTGCTCGAGGGACTAGCGGTCCCGGCCGGAATGAGCAGTTCTTC.

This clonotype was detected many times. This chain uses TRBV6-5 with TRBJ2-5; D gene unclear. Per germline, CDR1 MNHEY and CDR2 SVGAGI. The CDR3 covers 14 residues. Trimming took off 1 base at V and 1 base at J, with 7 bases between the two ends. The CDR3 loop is CASSYWTSQETQYF. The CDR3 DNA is TGTGCCAGCAGTTACTGGACCAGCCAAGAGACCCAGTACTTC.

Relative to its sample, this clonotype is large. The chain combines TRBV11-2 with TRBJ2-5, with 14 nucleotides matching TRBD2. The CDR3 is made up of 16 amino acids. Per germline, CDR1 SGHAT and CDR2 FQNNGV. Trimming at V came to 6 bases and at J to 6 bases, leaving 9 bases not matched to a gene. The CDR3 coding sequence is TGTGCCAGCAGGGGGACTAGCGGGGGCACGGTTAAGACCCAGTACTTC. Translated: CASRGTSGGTVKTQYF.

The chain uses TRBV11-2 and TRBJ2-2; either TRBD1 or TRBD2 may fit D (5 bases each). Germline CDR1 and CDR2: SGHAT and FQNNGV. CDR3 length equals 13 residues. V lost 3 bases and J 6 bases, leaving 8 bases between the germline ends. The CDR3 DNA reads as TGTGCCAGCAGCTTGGGGACGCCCGGGGAGCTGTTTTTT. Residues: CASSLGTPGELFF. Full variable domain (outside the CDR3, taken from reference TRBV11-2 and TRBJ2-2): EAGVAQSPRYKIIEKRQSVAFWCNPISGHATLYWYQQILGQGPKLLIQFQNNGVVDDSQLPKDRFSAERLKGVDSTLKIQPAKLEDSAVYLCASSLGTPGELFFGEGSRLTVL.

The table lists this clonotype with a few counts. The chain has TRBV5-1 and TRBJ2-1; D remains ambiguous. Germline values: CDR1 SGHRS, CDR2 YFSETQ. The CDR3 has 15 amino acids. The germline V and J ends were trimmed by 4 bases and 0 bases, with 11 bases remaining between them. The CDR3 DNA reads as TGCGCCAGCAGCAGCCAACCCAGCTCCTACAATGAGCAGTTCTTC. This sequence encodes CASSSQPSSYNEQFF.

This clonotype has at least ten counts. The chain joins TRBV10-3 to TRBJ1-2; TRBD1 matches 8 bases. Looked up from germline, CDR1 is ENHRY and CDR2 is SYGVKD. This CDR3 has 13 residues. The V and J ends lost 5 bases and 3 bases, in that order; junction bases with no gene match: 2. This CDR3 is CAISTGGHYGYTF. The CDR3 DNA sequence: TGTGCCATCAGTACAGGGGGGCACTATGGCTACACCTTC.

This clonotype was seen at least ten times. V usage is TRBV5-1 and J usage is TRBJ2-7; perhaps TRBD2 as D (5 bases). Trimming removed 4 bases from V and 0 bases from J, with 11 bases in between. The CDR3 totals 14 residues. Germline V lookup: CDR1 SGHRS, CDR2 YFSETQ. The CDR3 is CASSLEGVSYEQYF. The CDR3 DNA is TGCGCCAGCAGCCTTGAGGGTGTCTCCTACGAGCAGTACTTC. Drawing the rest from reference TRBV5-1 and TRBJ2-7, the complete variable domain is KAGVTQTPRYLIKTRGQQVTLSCSPISGHRSVSWYQQTPGQGLQFLFEYFSETQRNKGNFPGRFSGRQFSNSRSEMNVSTLELGDSALYLCASSLEGVSYEQYFGPGTRLTVT.

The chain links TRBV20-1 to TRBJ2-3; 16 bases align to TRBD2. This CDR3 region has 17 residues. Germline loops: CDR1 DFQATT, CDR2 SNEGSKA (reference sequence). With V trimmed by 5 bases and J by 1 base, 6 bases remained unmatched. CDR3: CSAGTSGRAGRTDTQYF. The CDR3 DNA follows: TGCAGTGCTGGGACTAGCGGGAGGGCCGGGCGCACAGATACGCAGTATTTT.

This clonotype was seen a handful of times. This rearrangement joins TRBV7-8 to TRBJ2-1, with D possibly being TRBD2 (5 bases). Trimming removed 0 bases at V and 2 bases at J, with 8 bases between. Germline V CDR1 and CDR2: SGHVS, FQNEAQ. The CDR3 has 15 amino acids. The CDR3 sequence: CASSLAGAAYNEQFF. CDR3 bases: TGTGCCAGCAGCTTAGCGGGAGCGGCCTACAATGAGCAGTTCTTC.